The 5 T cell receptor beta chains listed next were all sequenced from one sample in a study of T cell changes during pregnancy in multiple sclerosis. Clones were read by immunoSEQ multiplex PCR, and TCRdb kept only the in-frame ones, dropping some. The sample has about 97,000 clones, 90% seen once. Material: peripheral blood, obtained in the second trimester of pregnancy. The receptors shown here come from a female donor in good health, enrolled as a control in a pregnancy study.

This clone was picked up one time. This sequence joins TRBV2 and TRBJ2-1; 13 nucleotides match TRBD2. V gave up 7 bases and J gave up 7 bases; unmatched junction bases: 10. Germline lookup yields CDR1 SNHLY and CDR2 FYNNEI. This CDR3 is 16 amino acids long. In DNA form, the CDR3 reads TGTGCCAGCACTTTACTAGCGGGAGGGATTAGGAATGAGCAGTTCTTC. Its translation: CASTLLAGGIRNEQFF.

The V call is TRBV28, the J call TRBJ2-1; 9 nucleotides match TRBD2. V shed 5 bases, J shed 5 bases, and the junction held 10 bases outside the gene matches. This CDR3 has 16 amino acids. The germline CDR1 and CDR2 sequences are MDHEN and SYDVKM. In nucleotides, the CDR3 is TGTGCCAGCAGTCGCCTTAGCGGGAGTCGGCACAATGAGCAGTTCTTC. Encoded protein: CASSRLSGSRHNEQFF.

In its sample, this clone was seen a few times. V usage is TRBV6-5 and J usage is TRBJ1-5; the match to TRBD1 covers 11 bases. The CDR3 spans 15 residues. Germline V gene data show CDR1 as MNHEY and CDR2 as SVGAGI. V was clipped by 6 bases and J by 6 bases; unmatched bases: 7. The CDR3 DNA follows: TGTGCCAGCAGCCAGGGACAGGGGGTGGGTCAGCCCCAGCATTTT. It translates to CASSQGQGVGQPQHF.

The chain has TRBV11-2 and TRBJ2-1; D is possibly TRBD2 (6 bases). The germline CDR1 and CDR2 sequences are SGHAT and FQNNGV. The CDR3 contains 16 residues. Trimming stripped 5 bases from V and 6 bases from J, with 20 bases between. CDR3 nucleotides: TGTGCCAGCAGCGTTCTACTAGCCGGAGGGCGCAATGAGCAGTTCTTC. This gives the protein CASSVLLAGGRNEQFF.

The rearrangement uses TRBV27 and TRBJ2-2; 7 bases line up with TRBD1. V was pared by 6 bases and J by 3 bases, with 10 bases of the junction left unmatched. Germline CDR1 is MNHEY and CDR2 is SMNVEV (reference sequence). This CDR3 region has 16 residues. The DNA of the CDR3 is TGTGCCAGCAGAAACAGGGGTCGTGTAGACACCGGGGAGCTGTTTTTT. The encoded protein is CASRNRGRVDTGELFF.